Presented here are 17 T cell receptor beta chains from one specimen sequenced in a study of read filtering for tumor transcriptome and immune sequencing. From around 440 ng of RNA, a library with molecular barcoded alpha/delta and beta/gamma adaptors was made. Using its own MiXCR run on the reads, TCRdb lists one record per CDR3 protein. The sample includes approximately 37,000 distinct CDR3 sequences, less than 15% of them seen just once. Sequencing input: a population of CD138-negative cells sorted from bone marrow. Receptor source: a donor aged 40 or over with multiple myeloma.

Ten or more counts support this clonotype. The V and J genes are TRBV2 and TRBJ1-5; unclear D gene. The germline gives CDR1 SNHLY, CDR2 FYNNEI. The V end lost 6 bases, the J end lost 0 bases, and 6 bases lay between the germline ends. This CDR3 region has 13 residues. The CDR3 is CASSPDSNQPQHF. The CDR3 DNA reads TGTGCCAGCAGCCCCGATAGCAATCAGCCCCAGCATTTT. Looking up the rest from reference TRBV2 and TRBJ1-5 gives the full variable domain: EPEVTQTPSHQVTQMGQEVILRCVPISNHLYFYWYRQILGQKVEFLVSFYNNEISEKSEIFDDQFSVERPDGSNFTLKIRSTKLEDSAMYFCASSPDSNQPQHFGDGTRLSIL.

The sample holds many counts of this clonotype. The chain uses TRBV5-1 and TRBJ2-5, with 8 bases lining up with TRBD2. Trimming cost V 0 bases and J 1 base; bases outside gene matches: 5. CDR1 is SGHRS, CDR2 YFSETQ, per germline. The CDR3 is made up of 16 amino acids. The DNA for the CDR3 is TGCGCCAGCAGCTTGGGTCTAGCGGGTATCCAAGAGACCCAGTACTTC. Protein product: CASSLGLAGIQETQYF.

A few counts support this clonotype. The V gene is TRBV5-1, the J gene TRBJ2-7, with a possible D match to TRBD1 (6 bases). The germline V and J ends were trimmed by 5 bases and 2 bases, with 17 bases remaining between them. The CDR3 contains 15 residues. Germline values: CDR1 SGHRS, CDR2 YFSETQ. The CDR3 here is CASRFTQGGAYEQYF. CDR3 bases: TGCGCCAGCAGGTTTACACAGGGTGGTGCCTACGAGCAGTACTTC.

This clonotype showed up many times. The chain couples TRBV12-3 or TRBV12-4 to TRBJ2-3, with 8 bases aligning to TRBD2. V was clipped by 6 bases and J by 5 bases; unmatched bases: 7. The CDR3 loop spans 14 amino acids. The DNA of the CDR3 is TGTGCCAGCAGCCCGGGGGGGAAGGGAGATACGCAGTATTTT. This encodes CASSPGGKGDTQYF.

At least ten counts were recorded for this clonotype. The chain uses TRBV7-9 and TRBJ1-1, with unresolved D. There are 12 residues in the CDR3. Trimming took 10 bases from V and 4 from J, leaving 13 bases between them. Germline-derived CDR1 and CDR2 are SEHNR and FQNEAQ (reference sequence). The CDR3, as DNA: TGTGCCATGCCCGGGAGAACCACTGAAGCTTTCTTT. Encoded protein: CAMPGRTTEAFF.

This clonotype was recorded many times. The rearrangement joins TRBV27 to TRBJ2-2; D remains ambiguous. The CDR3 runs 11 residues. V was trimmed by 7 bases and J by 3 bases, leaving 3 bases between them. Germline V lookup: CDR1 MNHEY, CDR2 SMNVEV (reference sequence). The CDR3 reads CASTDTGELFF. The CDR3 nucleotides are TGTGCCAGCACCGACACCGGGGAGCTGTTTTTT.

This clonotype came up many times. Relative to the germline gene, one junction end is altered; a read error may explain this. V usage is TRBV20-1 and J usage is TRBJ1-4; 9 nucleotides match TRBD1. CDR1 DFQATT and CDR2 SNEGSKA come from the germline V gene (reference sequence). The CDR3 loop spans 15 amino acids. The CDR3 here is CSARDIGTGNEKRFF. CDR3 coding DNA: TGCAGTGCTAGAGATATCGGGACAGGGAATGAAAAACGGTTTTTT.

This clonotype was seen at least ten times. This chain links TRBV7-2 with TRBJ1-2, with unresolved D. Germline V gene data show CDR1 as SGHTA and CDR2 as FQGNSA. This CDR3 comprises 12 residues. V shed 5 bases and J shed 4 bases, with 8 bases lying between them. CDR3 loop: CASSPRRYGYTF. Written as DNA, the CDR3 is TGTGCCAGCAGCCCACGACGCTATGGCTACACCTTC.

Many counts were recorded for this clonotype. The CDR3 region has the DNA TGCGCCAGCAGCTTGGCCGAGCGGATGGGCCAAGAGACCCAGTACTTC. It is translated as CASSLAERMGQETQYF. This chain joins TRBV5-1 and TRBJ2-5; tentatively, D is TRBD2 (5 bases). The CDR3 length is 16 residues. Germline V CDR1 and CDR2: SGHRS, YFSETQ. V was cut by 0 bases and J by 1 base, with 13 bases left in between.

Worth noting for this clonotype: One end of the junction is discordant with germline, which a read error may explain. This chain links TRBV7-9 with TRBJ2-1, with 7 bases identical to TRBD2. The CDR3 loop spans 15 amino acids. Germline-derived CDR1 and CDR2 are SEHNR and FQNEAQ (reference sequence). CDR3 in amino acids: CAISGKGYSYNEQFF. The CDR3 DNA reads TGTGCCATCAGCGGGAAAGGCTACTCCTACAATGAGCAGTTCTTC. Full variable domain (missing parts from reference TRBV7-9 and TRBJ2-1): DTGVSQNPRHKITKRGQNVTFRCDPISEHNRLYWYRQTLGQGPEFLTYFQNEAQLEKSRLLSDRFSAERPKGSFSTLEIQRTEQGDSAMYLCAISGKGYSYNEQFFGPGTRLTVL.

This clonotype was seen ten or more times. The chain links TRBV19 to TRBJ2-3, with 9 bases aligning to TRBD1. Looked up from germline, CDR1 is LNHDA and CDR2 is SQIVND (reference sequence). Trimming cost V 3 bases and J 6 bases; bases outside gene matches: 7. The CDR3 length is 15 residues. The CDR3: CASSILTGGWDTQYF. CDR3 coding DNA: TGTGCCAGTAGTATTTTGACAGGGGGATGGGATACGCAGTATTTT. Combining the CDR3 with reference TRBV19 and TRBJ2-3 gives the whole variable domain DGGITQSPKYLFRKEGQNVTLSCEQNLNHDAMYWYRQDPGQGLRLIYYSQIVNDFQKGDIAEGYSVSREKKESFPLTVTSAQKNPTAFYLCASSILTGGWDTQYFGPGTRLTVL.

Ten or more counts support this clonotype. V gene TRBV5-1 combines with J gene TRBJ2-3; 8 nucleotides align to TRBD1. Germline V gene sequence: CDR1 SGHRS, CDR2 YFSETQ. The CDR3 has 14 amino acids. The trim removed 4 bases at V and 6 bases at J, leaving 7 bases unmatched. The chain's CDR3 is CASSLQGAGDTQYF. In DNA, the CDR3 is TGCGCCAGCAGCCTGCAGGGGGCTGGGGATACGCAGTATTTT.

This clonotype was counted at least ten times. The chain combines TRBV6-1 with TRBJ1-5, with a possible D match to TRBD1 (5 bases). This CDR3 is built from 15 residues. Germline CDR1 and CDR2: MNHNS and SASEGT. V was shortened by 7 bases and J by 4 bases, with 17 bases between the two germline ends. CDR3 loop: CASTQGFWGNQPQHF. CDR3 DNA sequence: TGTGCCAGCACCCAAGGATTTTGGGGGAATCAGCCCCAGCATTTT.

At least ten counts were recorded for this clonotype. This chain uses TRBV6-6 with TRBJ2-5, with a possible D match to TRBD2 (6 bases). CDR3 size: 16 residues. V lost 5 bases, J lost 4 bases, and 20 bases lay in between. The germline CDR1 and CDR2 sequences are MNHNY and SVGAGI (reference sequence). The CDR3 DNA reads as TGTGCCAGCAGTAAAAACGAACCGGGGGAAGGAGAGACCCAGTACTTC. This sequence encodes CASSKNEPGEGETQYF.

In its sample, this clonotype was seen many times. The chain combines TRBV5-1 with TRBJ1-2; 10 bases fit TRBD1. V lost 3 bases, J lost 6 bases, and 5 bases stayed unmatched. This CDR3 comprises 14 residues. Germline CDR1 and CDR2: SGHRS and YFSETQ. This CDR3 reads CASSSGQGGDGYTF. Here the CDR3 DNA reads TGCGCCAGCAGCTCTGGACAGGGGGGAGATGGCTACACCTTC.

Many counts were recorded for this clonotype. The chain recombines TRBV18 with TRBJ2-1, with TRBD2 matching 9 bases. The CDR3 has 15 amino acids. Germline-derived CDR1 and CDR2 are KGHSH and LQKENI. V was clipped by 2 bases and J by 6 bases; unmatched bases: 5. The CDR3 region is CASSPTAGGRNEQFF. As DNA, the CDR3 is TGTGCCAGCTCACCAACGGCGGGGGGGCGCAATGAGCAGTTCTTC.

This clonotype was seen many times. V is TRBV9 and J is TRBJ2-6, with D unresolved. The germline V gene has CDR1 SGDLS and CDR2 YYNGEE. The CDR3 covers 15 residues. Trimming removed 6 bases from V and 0 bases from J, with 10 bases in between. CDR3 residues: CASTLQLSGANVLTF. The CDR3 bases are TGTGCCAGCACCCTACAGCTCTCTGGGGCCAACGTCCTGACTTTC. Full variable domain (remainder filled in from reference TRBV9 and TRBJ2-6): DSGVTQTPKHLITATGQRVTLRCSPRSGDLSVYWYQQSLDQGLQFLIQYYNGEERAKGNILERFSAQQFPDLHSELNLSSLELGDSALYFCASTLQLSGANVLTFGAGSRLTVL.